The rows below give T cell receptor beta chains drawn from one sample of a study of OX40 agonist ivuxolimab in advanced cancers. Here immunoSEQ multiplex PCR was the method, and the copy in TCRdb shows in-frame clones only, minus some. The profile shows around 87,000 clones, 94% of them singletons. This sample comprised CD4+ or CD8+ T cells sorted from blood, obtained in a trial of the OX40 agonist ivuxolimab. The receptor source for this set is an adult with an advanced solid tumor such as melanoma, head and neck, liver or kidney cancer. Each CDR3 is given with its conserved first and last residue. A D gene is named only where the DNA matches it firmly. Only some rows state a clone size, as once, few, many or a class for expanded clones.

>TRBV5-4|NA|TRBJ2-7|17|TRBD1
CASSPGPGTGFAYEQYF
TGTGCCAGCAGCCCCGGTCCCGGGACAGGGTTCGCCTACGAGCAGTACTTC
>TRBV6-5|NA|TRBJ2-7|15|NA
CASSLGPGDSYEQYF
TGTGCCAGCAGTTTAGGTCCAGGAGACTCCTACGAGCAGTACTTC
>TRBV29-1|NA|TRBJ2-7|11|NA
CSVGLHYEQYF
TGCAGCGTGGGACTTCACTACGAGCAGTACTTC
>TRBV13|NA|TRBJ2-1|18|TRBD2
CASSSGLAGRYSYNEQFF
TGTGCCAGCAGCTCGGGACTAGCGGGGCGATACTCCTACAATGAGCAGTTCTTC
>TRBV4-1|NA|TRBJ1-4|15|NA
CASSPPYGAWEKLFF
TGCGCCAGCAGCCCACCTTACGGGGCTTGGGAAAAATTGTTTTTT
>TRBV30|NA|TRBJ2-7|13|TRBD2
CAWSLGTSAEQYF
TGTGCCTGGAGTCTCGGGACTAGCGCCGAGCAGTACTTC
>TRBV19|NA|TRBJ1-1|13|NA
CASSTTVNTEAFF
TGTGCCAGTAGTACGACTGTGAACACTGAAGCTTTCTTT
>TRBV29-1|NA|TRBJ2-7|15|TRBD1
CSVLLQGLNYYEQYF
TGCAGCGTGTTACTACAGGGGCTAAATTACTACGAGCAGTACTTC
>TRBV2|NA|TRBJ2-2|15|NA
CATLKGGKLTGELFF
TGTGCCACCCTAAAGGGGGGCAAACTCACCGGGGAGCTGTTTTTT
>TRBV13|NA|TRBJ1-2|16|NA
CASSLGRASTNYGYTF
TGTGCCAGCAGCTTAGGCCGGGCTAGTACTAACTATGGCTACACCTTC
>TRBV12-1|NA|TRBJ1-5|11|NA
CASSQTGKWHF
TGTGCCAGCAGCCAGACAGGGAAGTGGCATTTT
>TRBV9|NA|TRBJ1-2|14|NA
CASSVGGLNYGYTF
TGTGCCAGCAGCGTAGGGGGGCTTAACTATGGCTACACCTTC
>TRBV19|NA|TRBJ1-2|15|NA
CAGRSRDQRDYGYTF
TGTGCCGGACGAAGCCGGGACCAAAGGGACTATGGCTACACCTTC
>TRBV6-5|few|TRBJ1-2|13|NA
CASSYSKMDGYTF
TGTGCCAGCAGTTACTCGAAGATGGATGGCTACACCTTC
>TRBV2|NA|TRBJ2-1|14|NA
CASSEALHEVEQFF
TGTGCCAGCAGTGAAGCGCTTCATGAGGTTGAGCAGTTCTTC
>TRBV5-8|NA|TRBJ2-1|15|TRBD2
CASSKLAGVINEQFF
TGTGCCAGCAGTAAACTAGCGGGAGTAATCAATGAGCAGTTCTTC
>TRBV7-2|NA|TRBJ2-1|17|TRBD2
CASSFPLAGPSYNEQFF
TGTGCCAGCAGCTTTCCGCTAGCGGGGCCCTCCTACAATGAGCAGTTCTTC
>TRBV29-1|NA|TRBJ1-1|12|NA
CSVASNFPEAFF
TGCAGCGTGGCCTCAAACTTTCCTGAAGCTTTCTTT
>TRBV6-1|NA|TRBJ2-1|14|TRBD2
CASRGIAGDNEQFF
TGTGCCAGCAGGGGGATAGCGGGAGACAATGAGCAGTTCTTC
>TRBV6-5|NA|TRBJ1-1|13|NA
CASSFQSNTEAFF
TGTGCCAGCAGTTTCCAGTCGAACACTGAAGCTTTCTTT
>TRBV27|NA|TRBJ1-5|14|TRBD1
CASSHRGSNQPQHF
TGTGCCAGCAGTCACAGGGGGAGCAATCAGCCCCAGCATTTT
>TRBV29-1|NA|TRBJ2-1|14|NA
CSVDGGDGVNEQFF
TGCAGCGTTGACGGAGGGGATGGGGTCAATGAGCAGTTCTTC
>TRBV19|NA|TRBJ1-5|15|TRBD1
CATRQGNSGNQPQHF
TGTGCCACCCGACAGGGAAACTCGGGCAATCAGCCCCAGCATTTT
>TRBV28|NA|TRBJ2-5|16|NA
CASSFPAVGNQETQYF
TGTGCCAGCAGTTTTCCGGCGGTGGGAAATCAAGAGACCCAGTACTTC
>TRBV30|NA|TRBJ2-7|13|NA
CAWRGRAAYEQYF
TGTGCCTGGAGGGGCCGAGCAGCCTACGAGCAGTACTTC
>TRBV4-3|NA|TRBJ2-3|13|NA
CASSQYSTDTQYF
TGCGCCAGCAGCCAGTACAGCACAGATACGCAGTATTTT
>TRBV4-2|once|TRBJ2-3|11|NA
CASSHTDTQYF
TGTGCCAGCAGCCACACAGATACGCAGTATTTT
>TRBV21-1|NA|TRBJ1-1|15|NA
CASSTYRVSGTEAFF
TGTGCCAGCAGCACCTACAGGGTGAGCGGCACTGAAGCTTTCTTT
>TRBV27|NA|TRBJ1-5|17|NA
CASNLQTQGFSNQPQHF
TGTGCCAGCAACTTACAAACTCAGGGGTTTAGCAATCAGCCCCAGCATTTT
>TRBV6-1|NA|TRBJ2-7|14|TRBD1
CASILGQGVREQYF
TGTGCCAGCATTCTCGGACAGGGGGTACGCGAGCAGTACTTC
>TRBV5-1|NA|TRBJ1-1|15|NA
CASSSVPGMNTEAFF
TGCGCCAGCAGCTCCGTGCCGGGAATGAACACTGAAGCTTTCTTT
>TRBV27|NA|TRBJ2-7|13|NA
CASSVGRRNEQYF
TGTGCCAGCAGTGTAGGCAGGCGCAACGAGCAGTACTTC
>TRBV2|once|TRBJ2-1|15|NA
CASSDRVVENNEQFF
TGTGCCAGCAGTGACAGGGTGGTTGAGAACAATGAGCAGTTCTTC
>TRBV19|once|TRBJ1-4|16|TRBD1
CASSPGQHEWGEKLFF
TGTGCCAGTAGTCCGGGACAGCACGAATGGGGAGAAAAACTGTTTTTT
>TRBV30|NA|TRBJ1-2|14|NA
CAWSAAAGSYGYTF
TGTGCCTGGAGTGCGGCGGCCGGGAGCTATGGCTACACCTTC
>TRBV18|NA|TRBJ1-4|18|NA
CASSRYLLEEQGNEKLFF
TGTGCCAGCTCTCGGTATCTACTCGAGGAACAGGGTAATGAAAAACTGTTTTTT
>TRBV21-1|NA|TRBJ1-2|17|NA
CASSKNPRDRGLYGYTF
TGTGCCAGCAGCAAAAATCCGAGGGACAGGGGGCTTTATGGCTACACCTTC
>TRBV5-1|NA|TRBJ2-3|16|TRBD2
CASSERLAGSTDTQYF
TGCGCCAGCAGCGAACGACTAGCGGGAAGCACAGATACGCAGTATTTT
>TRBV11-2|NA|TRBJ2-7|15|NA
CASSLGDRGGGEQYF
TGTGCCAGCAGCTTAGGCGACAGGGGAGGGGGCGAGCAGTACTTC
>TRBV30|few|TRBJ1-6|13|NA
CAWSKGAGSPLHF
TGTGCCTGGAGTAAAGGGGCGGGATCACCCCTCCACTTT
>TRBV9|NA|TRBJ2-2|16|TRBD2
CASSVLAGGSTGELFF
TGTGCCAGCAGCGTTCTAGCGGGAGGATCCACCGGGGAGCTGTTTTTT
>TRBV27|NA|TRBJ2-1|15|NA
CASWTLDPNNNEQFF
TGTGCCAGCTGGACACTAGACCCGAATAACAATGAGCAGTTCTTC
>TRBV4-2|NA|TRBJ2-3|12|NA
CASSHRGDTQYF
TGTGCCAGCAGTCATCGCGGGGATACGCAGTATTTT
>TRBV27|NA|TRBJ2-5|14|NA
CASSSIGVQETQYF
TGTGCCAGCAGTTCCATCGGGGTCCAAGAGACCCAGTACTTC
>TRBV4-1|NA|TRBJ1-1|13|TRBD1
CASSQKPDRDRGF
TGCGCCAGCAGCCAGAAACCAGACCGGGACAGGGGATTT
>TRBV10-1|NA|TRBJ2-1|19|TRBD2
CASSESRPTSGSVYNEQFF
TGCGCCAGCAGTGAGTCCAGACCGACTAGCGGGAGTGTCTACAATGAGCAGTTCTTC
>TRBV6-6|NA|TRBJ2-5|14|NA
CASSPIGGKETQYF
TGTGCCAGCAGCCCCATAGGGGGTAAGGAGACCCAGTACTTC
>TRBV9|NA|TRBJ1-3|14|NA
CASSVGASRGTIYF
TGTGCCAGCAGCGTAGGCGCGTCGAGGGGGACCATATATTTT
>TRBV15|NA|TRBJ2-7|16|NA
CATSRAYLGGAGEQYF
TGTGCCACCAGCAGAGCTTACCTGGGGGGGGCAGGGGAGCAGTACTTC
>TRBV7-6|NA|TRBJ2-1|14|NA
CASSALGTPNEQFF
TGTGCCAGCAGCGCACTCGGGACTCCAAATGAGCAGTTCTTC
>TRBV27|NA|TRBJ2-5|11|NA
CASSFKETQYF
TGTGCCAGCAGTTTTAAGGAGACCCAGTACTTC
>TRBV7-8|NA|TRBJ1-5|15|NA
CASTPGAGGNQPQHF
TGTGCCAGCACCCCGGGGGCAGGGGGCAATCAGCCCCAGCATTTT
>TRBV4-1|NA|TRBJ1-5|15|NA
CASSPQGGVNQPQHF
TGCGCCAGCAGCCCACAGGGCGGGGTTAATCAGCCCCAGCATTTT
>TRBV28|NA|TRBJ2-7|12|NA
CASSLVSYEQYF
TGTGCCAGCAGTTTGGTGAGCTACGAGCAGTACTTC
>TRBV11-2|NA|TRBJ2-2|15|NA
CASSSHYTNTGELFF
TGTGCCAGCAGCTCCCACTATACTAACACCGGGGAGCTGTTTTTT
>TRBV20-1|once|TRBJ2-1|10|NA
CSAPAMEQFF
TGCAGTGCTCCCGCCATGGAGCAGTTCTTC
>TRBV6-5|NA|TRBJ1-1|14|NA
CASSYFGREGEAFF
TGTGCCAGCAGTTACTTCGGACGCGAAGGTGAAGCTTTCTTT
>TRBV19|NA|TRBJ1-1|12|NA
CASSIDYTEAFF
TGTGCCAGTAGTATAGATTACACTGAAGCTTTCTTT
>TRBV9|NA|TRBJ1-6|13|NA
CASSVGGDSPLHF
TGTGCCAGCAGCGTAGGGGGAGATTCACCCCTCCACTTT
>TRBV6-5|once|TRBJ1-1|14|NA
CASSYSQGNTEAFF
TGTGCCAGCAGTTACTCACAGGGAAACACTGAAGCTTTCTTT